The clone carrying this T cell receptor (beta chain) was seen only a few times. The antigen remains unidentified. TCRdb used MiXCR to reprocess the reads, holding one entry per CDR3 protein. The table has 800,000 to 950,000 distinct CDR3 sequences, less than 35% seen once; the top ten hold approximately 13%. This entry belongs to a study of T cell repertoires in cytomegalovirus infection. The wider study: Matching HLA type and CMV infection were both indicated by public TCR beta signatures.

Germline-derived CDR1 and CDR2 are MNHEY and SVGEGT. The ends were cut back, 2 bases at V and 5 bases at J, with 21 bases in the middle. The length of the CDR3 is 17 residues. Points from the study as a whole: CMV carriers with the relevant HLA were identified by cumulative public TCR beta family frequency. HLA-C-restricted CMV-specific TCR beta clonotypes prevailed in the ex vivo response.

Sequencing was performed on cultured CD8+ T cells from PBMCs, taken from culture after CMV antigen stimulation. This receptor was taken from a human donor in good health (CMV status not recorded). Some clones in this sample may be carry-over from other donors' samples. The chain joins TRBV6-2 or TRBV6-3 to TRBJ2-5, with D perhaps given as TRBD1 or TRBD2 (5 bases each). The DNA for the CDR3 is TGTGCCAGCAGTTACAGGAGTCTCAGGGACGGTTTGGAGACCCAGTACTTC. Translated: CASSYRSLRDGLETQYF.